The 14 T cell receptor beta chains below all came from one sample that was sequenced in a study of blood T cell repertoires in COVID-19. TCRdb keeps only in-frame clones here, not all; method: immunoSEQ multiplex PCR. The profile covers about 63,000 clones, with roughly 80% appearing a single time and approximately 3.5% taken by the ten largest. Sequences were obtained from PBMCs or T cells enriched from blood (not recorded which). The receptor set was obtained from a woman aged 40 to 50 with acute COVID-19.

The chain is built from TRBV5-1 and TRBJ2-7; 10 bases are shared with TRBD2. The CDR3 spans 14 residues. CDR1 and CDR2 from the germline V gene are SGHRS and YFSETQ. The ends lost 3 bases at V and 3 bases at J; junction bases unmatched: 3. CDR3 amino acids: CASSSAGGLYEQYF. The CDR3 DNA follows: TGCGCCAGCAGCTCAGCGGGAGGGCTCTACGAGCAGTACTTC.

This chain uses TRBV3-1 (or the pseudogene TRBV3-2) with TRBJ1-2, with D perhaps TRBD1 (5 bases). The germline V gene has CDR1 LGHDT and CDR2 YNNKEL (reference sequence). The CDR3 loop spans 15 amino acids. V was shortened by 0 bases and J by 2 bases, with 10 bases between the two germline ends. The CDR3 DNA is TGTGCCAGCAGCCAAGATGGGGCAGGGAACTATGGCTACACCTTC. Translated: CASSQDGAGNYGYTF.

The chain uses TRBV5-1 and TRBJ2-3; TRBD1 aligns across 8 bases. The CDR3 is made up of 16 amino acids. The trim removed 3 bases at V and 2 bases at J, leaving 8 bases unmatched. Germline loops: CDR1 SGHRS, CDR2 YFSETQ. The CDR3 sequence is CASSSGTGATTDTQYF. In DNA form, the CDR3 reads TGCGCCAGCAGCTCGGGGACAGGCGCTACCACAGATACGCAGTATTTT.

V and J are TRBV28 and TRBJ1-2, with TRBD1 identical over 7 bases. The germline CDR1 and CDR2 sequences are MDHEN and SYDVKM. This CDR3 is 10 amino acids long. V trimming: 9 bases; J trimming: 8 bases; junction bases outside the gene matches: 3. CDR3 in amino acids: CARDRVGYTF. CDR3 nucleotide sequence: TGTGCCAGAGACAGGGTGGGCTACACCTTC.

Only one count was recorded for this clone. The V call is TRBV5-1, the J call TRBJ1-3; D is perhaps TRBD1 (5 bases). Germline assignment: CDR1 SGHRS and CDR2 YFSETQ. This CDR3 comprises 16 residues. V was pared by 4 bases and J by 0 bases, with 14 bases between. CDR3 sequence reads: CASSPDSSGSGNTIYF. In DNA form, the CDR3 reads TGCGCCAGCAGCCCAGACAGTTCTGGCTCTGGAAACACCATATATTTT.

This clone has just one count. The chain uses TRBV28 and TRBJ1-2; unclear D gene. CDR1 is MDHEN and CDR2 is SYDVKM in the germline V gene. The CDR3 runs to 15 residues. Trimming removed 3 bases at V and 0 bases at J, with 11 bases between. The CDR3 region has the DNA TGTGCCAGCAGTTTTTCCCAGCGAACTAACTATGGCTACACCTTC. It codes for CASSFSQRTNYGYTF.

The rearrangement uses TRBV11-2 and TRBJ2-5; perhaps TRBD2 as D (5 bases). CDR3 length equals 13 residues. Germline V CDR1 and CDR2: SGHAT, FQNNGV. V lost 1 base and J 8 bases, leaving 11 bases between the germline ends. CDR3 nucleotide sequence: TGTGCCAGCAGCTTAGTGGGGAGCGGCACCCAGTACTTC. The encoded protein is CASSLVGSGTQYF. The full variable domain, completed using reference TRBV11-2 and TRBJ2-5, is EAGVAQSPRYKIIEKRQSVAFWCNPISGHATLYWYQQILGQGPKLLIQFQNNGVVDDSQLPKDRFSAERLKGVDSTLKIQPAKLEDSAVYLCASSLVGSGTQYFGPGTRLLVL.

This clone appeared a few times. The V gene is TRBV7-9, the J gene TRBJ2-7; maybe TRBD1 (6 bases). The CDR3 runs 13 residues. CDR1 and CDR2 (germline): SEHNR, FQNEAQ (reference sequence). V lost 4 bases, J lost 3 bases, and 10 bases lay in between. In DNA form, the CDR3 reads TGTGCCAGCAGCTACGCAGGGGACTACGAGCAGTACTTC. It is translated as CASSYAGDYEQYF.

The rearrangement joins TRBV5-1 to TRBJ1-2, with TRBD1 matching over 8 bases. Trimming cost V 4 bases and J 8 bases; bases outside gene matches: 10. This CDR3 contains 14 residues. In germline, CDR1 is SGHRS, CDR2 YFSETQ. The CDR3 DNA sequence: TGCGCCAGCAGCGCTGGGACAGGCGCCTTCGGCTACACCTTC. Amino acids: CASSAGTGAFGYTF.

The CDR3 DNA is TGTGCCATCAGTGACCAGGGGGTGGCGAATGAAAAACTGTTTTTT. Encoded protein: CAISDQGVANEKLFF. V gene TRBV10-3 combines with J gene TRBJ1-4; 7 nucleotides line up with TRBD1. The CDR3 contains 15 residues. With V trimmed by 3 bases and J by 5 bases, 6 bases remained unmatched. In germline, CDR1 is ENHRY, CDR2 SYGVKD.

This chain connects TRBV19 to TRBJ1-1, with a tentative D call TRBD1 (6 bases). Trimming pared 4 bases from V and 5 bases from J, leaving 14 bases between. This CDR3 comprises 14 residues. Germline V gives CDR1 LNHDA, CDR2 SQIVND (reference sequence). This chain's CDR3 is CASSSIGGRTEAFF. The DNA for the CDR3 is TGTGCCAGTAGTAGCATAGGGGGAAGAACTGAAGCTTTCTTT.

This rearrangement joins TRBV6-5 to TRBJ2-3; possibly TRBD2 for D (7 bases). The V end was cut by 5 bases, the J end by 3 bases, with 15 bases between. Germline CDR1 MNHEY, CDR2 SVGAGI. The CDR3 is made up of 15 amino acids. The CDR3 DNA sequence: TGTGCCAGCAGTCCTAGGGGGGGGATTACAGATACGCAGTATTTT. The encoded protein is CASSPRGGITDTQYF.

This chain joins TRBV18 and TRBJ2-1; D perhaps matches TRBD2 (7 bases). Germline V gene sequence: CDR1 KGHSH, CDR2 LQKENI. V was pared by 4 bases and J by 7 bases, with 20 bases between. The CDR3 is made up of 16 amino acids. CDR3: CASSLNGGQSRNEQFF. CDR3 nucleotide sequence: TGTGCCAGCTCACTAAACGGGGGGCAGAGCAGGAATGAGCAGTTCTTC.

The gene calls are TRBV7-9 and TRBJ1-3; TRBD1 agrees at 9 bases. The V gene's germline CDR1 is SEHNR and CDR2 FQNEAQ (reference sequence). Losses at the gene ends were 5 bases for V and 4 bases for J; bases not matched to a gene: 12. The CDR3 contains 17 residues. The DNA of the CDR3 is TGTGCCAGCAGCAGCTCCGGGACAGGGCTGGGAGGAAACACCATATATTTT. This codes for CASSSSGTGLGGNTIYF.